The next 23 T cell receptor beta chains were all read from a single sample in a study of T cells in Graves' hyperthyroidism and ophthalmopathy. Using RNA transcripts as the source, TCR beta CDR3 regions were amplified. The primer set for the first-round RT-PCR of the TCR CDR3 was HTBI. TCRdb re-derived calls from the multiplex PCR reads in MiXCR, one entry per CDR3 protein. The sample has about 360,000 distinct CDR3 sequences, roughly 25% seen once; the top ten hold around 70%. Material for sequencing was blood. The receptor set was obtained from a man in his fifties with Graves' hyperthyroidism.

This clonotype has a count of ten or more. The chain combines TRBV11-2 with TRBJ2-2; D call uncertain. The CDR3 spans 12 residues. Trimming took 0 bases from V and 8 from J, leaving 4 bases between them. The germline V gene has CDR1 SGHAT and CDR2 FQNNGV. CDR3 DNA: TGTGCCAGCAGCTTAGATGGTGGGGAGCTGTTTTTT. Translated: CASSLDGGELFF.

This sequence joins TRBV7-9 and TRBJ2-5, with a tentative D call TRBD2 (6 bases). Germline CDR1 reads SEHNR; CDR2 reads FQNEAQ (reference sequence). Trimming left V 5 bases short and J 1 base short, with 20 bases between. The length of the CDR3 is 17 residues. The CDR3: CASSPISWRDSQETQYF. The CDR3 DNA reads TGTGCCAGCAGCCCAATATCCTGGCGGGACTCCCAAGAGACCCAGTACTTC. The full variable domain, in which reference TRBV7-9 and TRBJ2-5 provide the parts outside the CDR3, is DTGVSQNPRHKITKRGQNVTFRCDPISEHNRLYWYRQTLGQGPEFLTYFQNEAQLEKSRLLSDRFSAERPKGSFSTLEIQRTEQGDSAMYLCASSPISWRDSQETQYFGPGTRLLVL.

This clonotype was counted ten times or more. The chain couples TRBV20-1 to TRBJ2-7, with 10 bases fitting TRBD2. V lost 6 bases, J lost 6 bases, and 14 bases stayed unmatched. This CDR3 has 15 residues. The V gene's germline CDR1 is DFQATT and CDR2 SNEGSKA (reference sequence). The CDR3 DNA follows: TGCAGTGCAACTGGGGCGCTAGCGGGAGTTAGCGAGCAGTACTTC. It specifies CSATGALAGVSEQYF.

This clonotype was counted a few times. The chain employs TRBV5-1 and TRBJ2-1; 10 bases agree with TRBD2. Germline trimming cut 0 bases from V and 8 bases from J; bases unmatched to any gene: 8. Germline lookup yields CDR1 SGHRS and CDR2 YFSETQ. The CDR3 is made up of 16 amino acids. CDR3 bases: TGCGCCAGCAGCTTGGCCACACTAGCGGGGAACTATGAGCAGTTCTTC. The encoded protein is CASSLATLAGNYEQFF.

A few counts support this clonotype. The gene calls are TRBV5-6 and TRBJ2-5, with 9 bases that match TRBD1. Germline-derived CDR1 and CDR2 are SGHDT and YYEEEE. The junction had 6 bases not matched to a gene; V was cut back by 3 bases and J by 3 bases. There are 15 residues in the CDR3. The CDR3 nucleotides read TGTGCCAGCAGCTCCGGGACAGGGAGAAAAGAGACCCAGTACTTC. It yields the protein CASSSGTGRKETQYF.

This clonotype was observed a handful of times. The genes are TRBV2 and TRBJ2-1; 7 bases agree with TRBD1. The CDR3 extends over 16 amino acids. Germline trimming cut 0 bases from V and 7 bases from J; bases unmatched to any gene: 9. Germline V CDR1 and CDR2: SNHLY, FYNNEI. CDR3 DNA: TGTGCCAGCAGTGAAGCATCGACAGGGCTAGGGAATGAGCAGTTCTTC. Protein product: CASSEASTGLGNEQFF.

This clonotype was seen ten or more times. The chain recombines TRBV6-1 with TRBJ1-1; 8 bases fit TRBD1. The ends lost 7 bases at V and 6 bases at J; junction bases unmatched: 7. Germline values: CDR1 MNHNS, CDR2 SASEGT. The CDR3 extends over 13 amino acids. The CDR3 coding sequence is TGTGCCAGCACACTTGACAGGGGCTCTGAAGCTTTCTTT. Translating it yields CASTLDRGSEAFF.

The chain recombines TRBV2 with TRBJ1-2; D is perhaps TRBD1 (6 bases). The CDR3 loop spans 14 amino acids. The germline V gene has CDR1 SNHLY and CDR2 FYNNEI. Trimming shortened V by 6 bases and J by 8 bases, and 19 bases separated the two germline ends. The CDR3 loop is CASRKTGTLEGYTF. Here the CDR3 DNA reads TGTGCCAGCAGGAAGACAGGTACCCTTGAGGGCTACACCTTC.

The gene calls are TRBV9 and TRBJ2-1, with 16 bases identical to TRBD2. The CDR3 length is 16 residues. Germline V gene sequence: CDR1 SGDLS, CDR2 YYNGEE. V was pared by 3 bases and J by 9 bases, with 6 bases of the junction left unmatched. The CDR3 nucleotides read TGTGCCAGCAGCGCGGGACTAGCGGGAGGGTTGAGTGAGCAGTTCTTC. It yields the protein CASSAGLAGGLSEQFF. The whole variable domain, filled in from reference TRBV9 and TRBJ2-1, reads DSGVTQTPKHLITATGQRVTLRCSPRSGDLSVYWYQQSLDQGLQFLIQYYNGEERAKGNILERFSAQQFPDLHSELNLSSLELGDSALYFCASSAGLAGGLSEQFFGPGTRLTVL.

This clonotype came up many times. The chain has TRBV11-3 and TRBJ2-7; tentatively, D is TRBD2 (5 bases). The CDR3 length is 13 residues. V lost 1 base and J lost 6, with 10 bases in between. Germline V CDR1 and CDR2: SGHNT, YENEEA. DNA of the CDR3: TGTGCCAGCAGCTTAGGGACTGATGTCGAGCAGTACTTC. It translates to CASSLGTDVEQYF.

Of note for this clonotype: A much larger clone is a single base away; this may be a read error. The CDR3 reads CASSLKTSRRAFSYEQYF. For the CDR3, the DNA is TGTGCCAGCAGCCTTAAGACTAGCCGGAGGGCCTTTTCCTACGAGCAGTACTTC. The chain combines TRBV11-2 with TRBJ2-7; 7 positions agree with TRBD2. The CDR3 runs 18 residues. Per the germline V gene, CDR1 is SGHAT and CDR2 is FQNNGV. Losses at the gene ends were 5 bases for V and 1 base for J; bases not matched to a gene: 17. Combining the CDR3 with reference TRBV11-2 and TRBJ2-7 gives the whole variable domain EAGVAQSPRYKIIEKRQSVAFWCNPISGHATLYWYQQILGQGPKLLIQFQNNGVVDDSQLPKDRFSAERLKGVDSTLKIQPAKLEDSAVYLCASSLKTSRRAFSYEQYFGPGTRLTVT.

This chain links TRBV6-1 with TRBJ2-3; TRBD2 agrees at 14 bases. The ends lost 4 bases at V and 0 bases at J; junction bases unmatched: 0. Germline V gene lookup returns CDR1 MNHNS and CDR2 SASEGT. This CDR3 has 16 residues. The CDR3, as DNA: TGTGCCAGCAGTGGACTAGCGGGAGGGAGCACAGATACGCAGTATTTT. Translated: CASSGLAGGSTDTQYF.

This clonotype came up a few times. The V and J genes are TRBV20-1 and TRBJ2-7; the D gene could be TRBD1 or TRBD2 (5 bases each). Germline V gene sequence: CDR1 DFQATT, CDR2 SNEGSKA (reference sequence). V gave up 2 bases and J gave up 2 bases, with 13 bases separating them. This CDR3 comprises 14 residues. The CDR3 DNA reads as TGCAGTGCTAGATCGGGGCAAGGGGCCTACGAGCAGTACTTC. Translated, it gives CSARSGQGAYEQYF.

The J gene is TRBJ1-2, the V gene TRBV6-2 or TRBV6-3; 9 bases are shared with TRBD1. CDR1 and CDR2 (germline): MNHEY, SVGEGT. J lost 7 bases, V lost 6 bases, and 9 bases had no gene match. The CDR3 totals 14 residues. CDR3: CASRPPGQGFGYTF. CDR3 sequence (DNA): TGTGCCAGCAGGCCCCCGGGACAGGGTTTTGGCTACACCTTC.

The CDR3 is CASSLDPGGNYGYTF. CDR3 nucleotide sequence: TGCGCCAGCAGCTTGGACCCCGGGGGAAACTATGGCTACACCTTC. The rearrangement uses TRBV5-1 and TRBJ1-2, with D possibly TRBD1 on 5 matching bases. This CDR3 contains 15 residues. The germline V gene has CDR1 SGHRS and CDR2 YFSETQ. Trimming stripped 0 bases from V and 2 bases from J, with 11 bases between.

This clonotype was seen at least ten times. This chain links TRBV12-3 or TRBV12-4 with TRBJ2-3, with 12 bases that match TRBD2. The CDR3 is 18 residues long. Trimming cost V 6 bases and J 4 bases; bases outside gene matches: 14. The CDR3 bases are TGTGCCAGCAGATCGCGAATCCCCCGACTAGCGGGAGCAGATACGCAGTATTTT. Its protein is CASRSRIPRLAGADTQYF.

On this clonotype: A much larger clonotype is one base distant, so this may be a read error. The J gene is TRBJ2-1, the V gene TRBV27; tentatively, D is TRBD2 (6 bases). The length of the CDR3 is 16 residues. The germline V gene encodes CDR1 MNHEY and CDR2 SMNVEV (reference sequence). The CDR3 loop reads CASSLRGDHRYSEQFF. In DNA, the CDR3 is TGTGCCAGCAGTTTACGCGGGGACCATCGCTACAGTGAGCAGTTCTTC.

This clonotype was observed a few times. V gene TRBV7-9 combines with J gene TRBJ2-5; 11 nucleotides line up with TRBD2. The J segment lost 8 bases and the V segment lost 6 bases, leaving 14 bases of the junction unmatched. CDR3 length equals 16 residues. CDR1 and CDR2 (germline): SEHNR, FQNEAQ (reference sequence). This CDR3 is CASSLTLATSGETQYF. The CDR3 DNA is TGTGCCAGCAGTCTTACCTTAGCGACTAGCGGGGAAACCCAGTACTTC. The full variable domain, in which reference TRBV7-9 and TRBJ2-5 provide the parts outside the CDR3, is DTGVSQNPRHKITKRGQNVTFRCDPISEHNRLYWYRQTLGQGPEFLTYFQNEAQLEKSRLLSDRFSAERPKGSFSTLEIQRTEQGDSAMYLCASSLTLATSGETQYFGPGTRLLVL.

CDR3 sequence (DNA): TGTGCCAGCCTCGGGACAAATAGCAATCAGCCCCAGCATTTT. It translates to CASLGTNSNQPQHF. This chain uses TRBV2 with TRBJ1-5; possible D gene TRBD1, 6 bases. Germline V gene sequence: CDR1 SNHLY, CDR2 FYNNEI. V lost 8 bases, J lost 0 bases, and 11 bases lay in between. This CDR3 contains 14 residues.

This clonotype has only one observation. The chain recombines TRBV6-1 with TRBJ2-2; TRBD2 matches at 10 bases. This CDR3 is built from 15 residues. From germline, CDR1 is MNHNS and CDR2 SASEGT. V was clipped by 7 bases and J by 4 bases; unmatched bases: 6. The CDR3 nucleotides read TGTGCCAGCACCGCTAGCGGGAGAGTCACCGGGGAGCTGTTTTTT. Its protein product is CASTASGRVTGELFF.

This chain joins TRBV29-1 and TRBJ1-3; D call uncertain. CDR1 is SQVTM, CDR2 ANQGSEA, per germline. V was pared by 7 bases and J by 2 bases, with 9 bases between. The CDR3 consists of 12 residues. CDR3 bases: TGCAGCGCCCAGCGAACTGGAAACACCATATATTTT. As protein: CSAQRTGNTIYF.

This clonotype occurred many times. This rearrangement joins TRBV7-9 to TRBJ2-7, with D tentatively TRBD1 (6 bases). CDR3 length equals 16 residues. Germline assignment: CDR1 SEHNR and CDR2 FQNEAQ (reference sequence). With 6 bases removed from V and 5 bases from J, the gap between germline ends came to 23 bases. The CDR3 sequence: CASSSPTGQRNNEQYF. CDR3 nucleotide sequence: TGTGCCAGCAGTTCCCCCACGGGACAACGTAACAACGAGCAGTACTTC.

The chain couples TRBV7-3 to TRBJ2-3; 8 bases are a match to TRBD1. Germline values: CDR1 SGHTA, CDR2 FQGTGA. Unmatched junction bases numbered 1, after V lost 4 bases and J lost 4 bases. This CDR3 is 13 amino acids long. CDR3 amino acids: CASSSGGSDTQYF. CDR3 nucleotides: TGTGCCAGCAGCTCAGGGGGCTCAGATACGCAGTATTTT.